These 15 T cell receptor beta chains originate from one sample sequenced in a study of T cells in Graves' hyperthyroidism and ophthalmopathy (dated by TCRdb to the late 2010s). Library creation used multiplex PCR. TCRdb names Illumina HiSeq 2000 as the instrument used. The TCR beta CDR3 regions were amplified from the RNA transcripts. The first round of RT-PCR for the TCR CDR3 was performed with the HTBI primer set and the Qiagen OneStep RT-PCR kit. TCRdb itself trimmed the public reads at Q25 with fastp, ran MiXCR and retained productive beta chains. One record per CDR3 amino acid sequence lists the most common genes and DNA. This sample comprises 300,000 to 400,000 distinct CDR3 sequences, less than 15% of them detected only once. The ten top clones hold about 9.1% of the sample. Sequencing was carried out using blood. These receptors were collected from a woman aged 18-29 years with Graves' hyperthyroidism.

The rearrangement joins TRBV4-3 to TRBJ2-3; D remains unclear. Germline CDR1 LGHNA, CDR2 YSLEER. V was cut by 1 base and J by 2 bases, with 10 bases left in between. CDR3 length: 15 residues. The CDR3 here is CASSQGFLFTDTQYF. The CDR3 DNA sequence: TGCGCCAGCAGCCAAGGCTTCCTTTTCACAGATACGCAGTATTTT.

In this sample, this clonotype turned up many times. This rearrangement joins TRBV6-5 to TRBJ2-3, with 7 bases lining up with TRBD1. J lost 6 bases, V lost 0 bases, and 9 bases had no gene match. The germline V gene has CDR1 MNHEY and CDR2 SVGAGI. There are 16 residues in the CDR3. The CDR3 protein is CASSYSETGIVDTQYF. CDR3 coding DNA: TGTGCCAGCAGTTACTCCGAGACAGGGATTGTCGATACGCAGTATTTT.

This clonotype was seen repeatedly, ten times or more. This chain links TRBV10-3 with TRBJ2-7, with D possibly being TRBD1 (6 bases). The germline CDR1 and CDR2 sequences are ENHRY and SYGVKD. V lost 6 bases and J lost 1, with 10 bases in between. The CDR3 runs to 13 residues. CDR3 sequence: CAIREGQSYEQYF. In DNA form, the CDR3 reads TGTGCCATCAGAGAAGGACAGTCCTACGAGCAGTACTTC.

This clonotype was counted ten times or more. The chain has TRBV6-1 and TRBJ2-7, with a weak D call TRBD1 (8 bases). Trimming took off 3 bases at V and 5 bases at J, with 20 bases between the two ends. The germline CDR1 and CDR2 sequences are MNHNS and SASEGT. The CDR3 extends over 16 amino acids. DNA for the CDR3: TGTGCCAGCAGTGAGTTTCCTACAGGGGGGGGTAACGAGCAGTACTTC. Translating it yields CASSEFPTGGGNEQYF.

Only a few counts were recorded for this clonotype. One end of the junction is discordant with germline, which a read error may explain. The gene calls are TRBV7-9 and TRBJ2-3; D may be TRBD1 or TRBD2 (5 bases each). Germline lookup yields CDR1 SEHNR and CDR2 FQNEAQ (reference sequence). CDR3 length: 15 residues. CDR3 DNA: TGTACCAGCAGCACTAGAGGGGATAGCACAGATACGCAGTATTTT. Translated: CTSSTRGDSTDTQYF.

This clonotype has more than one count but fewer than ten. This clone may be a read error of a much larger clone one base away. This chain uses TRBV9 with TRBJ2-7; 11 nucleotides align to TRBD2. The CDR3 is made up of 17 amino acids. The ends lost 3 bases at V and 2 bases at J; junction bases unmatched: 10. Per the germline V gene, CDR1 is SGDLS and CDR2 is YYNGEE. The CDR3 here is CASSAAGTSGFPYEQYF. In DNA form, the CDR3 reads TGTGCCAGCAGCGCGGCCGGGACTAGCGGTTTCCCCTACGAGCAGTACTTC.

This clonotype showed up many times. This rearrangement joins TRBV7-3 to TRBJ2-2; 16 nucleotides match TRBD2. Trimming at V came to 5 bases and at J to 0 bases, leaving 9 bases not matched to a gene. The CDR3 covers 20 residues. Germline lookup yields CDR1 SGHTA and CDR2 FQGTGA. CDR3 nucleotides: TGTGCCAGCAGCCGCCTCCCGGGACTAGCGGGGGGGGCGAACACCGGGGAGCTGTTTTTT. Amino acids: CASSRLPGLAGGANTGELFF.

This clonotype was counted many times. The V and J genes are TRBV20-1 and TRBJ2-7; 9 nucleotides agree with TRBD1. The germline CDR1 and CDR2 sequences are DFQATT and SNEGSKA (reference sequence). This CDR3 spans 14 amino acids. The J segment lost 3 bases and the V segment lost 0 bases, leaving 3 bases of the junction unmatched. CDR3 amino acids: CSARDKDRGYEQYF. The CDR3 nucleotides are TGCAGTGCTAGAGATAAGGACAGGGGCTACGAGCAGTACTTC.

This clonotype was found many times. J is TRBJ1-2 and V is TRBV18, with TRBD1 as a possible D gene (5 bases). The CDR3 is made up of 14 amino acids. Germline V gene sequence: CDR1 KGHSH, CDR2 LQKENI. V lost 0 bases, J lost 8 bases, and 13 bases lay in between. The CDR3 bases are TGTGCCAGCTCACCACCAACGGGCTGGACAGGCTACACCTTC. It is translated as CASSPPTGWTGYTF.

At least ten counts were recorded for this clonotype. V and J are TRBV28 and TRBJ2-7; D is perhaps TRBD2 (6 bases). Trimming shortened V by 3 bases and J by 1 base, and 10 bases separated the two germline ends. This CDR3 contains 14 residues. Germline CDR1 MDHEN, CDR2 SYDVKM. The CDR3 coding sequence is TGTGCCAGCAGTTTTCCCGGGACTTCCTACGAGCAGTACTTC. Protein: CASSFPGTSYEQYF.

This clonotype was observed a handful of times. This CDR3 reads CASSGEREAKNIQYF. The CDR3 DNA sequence: TGTGCCAGCAGCGGGGAGCGGGAGGCCAAAAACATTCAGTACTTC. The chain links TRBV3-1 to TRBJ2-4, with TRBD2 matching 8 bases. Germline assignment: CDR1 LGHDT and CDR2 YNNKEL (reference sequence). The CDR3 is made up of 15 amino acids. V was pared by 5 bases and J by 1 base, with 4 bases of the junction left unmatched.

This clonotype was detected ten times or more. The genes are TRBV5-1 and TRBJ1-1; 7 positions agree with TRBD1. Germline V gives CDR1 SGHRS, CDR2 YFSETQ. This CDR3 spans 14 amino acids. V was pared by 3 bases and J by 2 bases, with 4 bases of the junction left unmatched. The CDR3: CASSSGQPNTEAFF. For the CDR3, the DNA is TGCGCCAGCAGCTCGGGACAGCCTAACACTGAAGCTTTCTTT.

The genes are TRBV5-4 and TRBJ1-6; D uncertain. The V and J ends lost 6 bases and 1 base respectively, with 11 bases between them. Germline values: CDR1 SGHNT, CDR2 YYREEE (reference sequence). The CDR3 is made up of 15 amino acids. CDR3 residues: CASTSAGSYNSPLHF. CDR3 sequence (DNA): TGTGCCAGCACCTCCGCGGGGTCCTATAATTCACCCCTCCACTTT.

This rearrangement joins TRBV19 to TRBJ1-1; D is undetermined. Germline V gives CDR1 LNHDA, CDR2 SQIVND (reference sequence). CDR3 length equals 14 residues. V shed 7 bases and J shed 5 bases, with 17 bases lying between them. CDR3 nucleotides: TGTGCCAGTACCCCCCAGCGCACTGGGACTGAAGCTTTCTTT. This sequence encodes CASTPQRTGTEAFF.

Only a few counts were recorded for this clonotype. This chain joins TRBV2 and TRBJ2-1; 12 positions agree with TRBD2. CDR3 length: 16 residues. Trimming removed 5 bases from V and 6 bases from J; junction bases left unmatched: 8. Germline assignment: CDR1 SNHLY and CDR2 FYNNEI. As DNA, the CDR3 is TGTGCCAGCAGTAGCCGACTAGCGGGGGATTTCAATGAGCAGTTCTTC. Translating it yields CASSSRLAGDFNEQFF.